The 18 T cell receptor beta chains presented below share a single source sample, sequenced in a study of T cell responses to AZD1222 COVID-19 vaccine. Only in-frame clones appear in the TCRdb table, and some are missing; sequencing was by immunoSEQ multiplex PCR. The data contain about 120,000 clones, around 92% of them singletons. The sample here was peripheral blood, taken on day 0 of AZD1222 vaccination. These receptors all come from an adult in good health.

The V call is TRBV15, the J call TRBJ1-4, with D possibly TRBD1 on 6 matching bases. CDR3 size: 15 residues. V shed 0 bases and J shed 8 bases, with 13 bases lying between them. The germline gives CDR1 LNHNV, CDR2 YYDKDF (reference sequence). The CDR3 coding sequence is TGTGCCACCAGCAGAGATCGGGGGGCTGGGGAAAAACTGTTTTTT. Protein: CATSRDRGAGEKLFF.

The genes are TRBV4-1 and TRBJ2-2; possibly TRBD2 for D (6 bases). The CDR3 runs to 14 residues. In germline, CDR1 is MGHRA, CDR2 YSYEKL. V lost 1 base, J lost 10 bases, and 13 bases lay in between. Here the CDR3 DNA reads TGCGCCAGCAGCCAAGGCGACCGGGAGACGGAGCTGTTTTTT. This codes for CASSQGDRETELFF.

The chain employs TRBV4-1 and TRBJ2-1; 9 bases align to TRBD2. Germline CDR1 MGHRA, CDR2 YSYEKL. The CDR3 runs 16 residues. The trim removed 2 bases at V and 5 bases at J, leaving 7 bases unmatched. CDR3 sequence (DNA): TGCGCCAGCAGCCAATTAGGCGGGAGGGCTAACAATGAGCAGTTCTTC. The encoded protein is CASSQLGGRANNEQFF.

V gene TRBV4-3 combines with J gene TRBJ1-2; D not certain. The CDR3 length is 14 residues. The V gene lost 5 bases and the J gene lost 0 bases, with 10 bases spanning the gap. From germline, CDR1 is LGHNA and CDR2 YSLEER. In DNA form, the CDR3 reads TGCGCCAGCAGCATATCGCAATCTAACTATGGCTACACCTTC. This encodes CASSISQSNYGYTF.

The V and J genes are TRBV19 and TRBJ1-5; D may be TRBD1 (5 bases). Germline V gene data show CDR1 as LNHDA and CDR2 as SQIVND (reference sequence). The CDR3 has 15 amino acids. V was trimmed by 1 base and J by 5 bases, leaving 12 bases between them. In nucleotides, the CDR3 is TGTGCCAGTAGTATAGCGGGACCTGGGGATCAGCCCCAGCATTTT. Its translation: CASSIAGPGDQPQHF. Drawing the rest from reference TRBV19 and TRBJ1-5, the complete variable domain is DGGITQSPKYLFRKEGQNVTLSCEQNLNHDAMYWYRQDPGQGLRLIYYSQIVNDFQKGDIAEGYSVSREKKESFPLTVTSAQKNPTAFYLCASSIAGPGDQPQHFGDGTRLSIL.

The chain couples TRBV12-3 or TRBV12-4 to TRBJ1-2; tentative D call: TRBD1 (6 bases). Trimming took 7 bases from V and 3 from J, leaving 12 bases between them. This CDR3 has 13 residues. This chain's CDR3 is CASTGRGHYGYTF. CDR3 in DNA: TGTGCCAGCACGGGACGGGGGCACTATGGCTACACCTTC.

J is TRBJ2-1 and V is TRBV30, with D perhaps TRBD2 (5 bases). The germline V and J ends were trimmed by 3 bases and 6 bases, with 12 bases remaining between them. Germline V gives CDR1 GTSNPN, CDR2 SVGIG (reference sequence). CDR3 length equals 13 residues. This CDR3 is CAWRERSINEQFF. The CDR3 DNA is TGTGCCTGGAGGGAGCGGTCAATCAATGAGCAGTTCTTC.

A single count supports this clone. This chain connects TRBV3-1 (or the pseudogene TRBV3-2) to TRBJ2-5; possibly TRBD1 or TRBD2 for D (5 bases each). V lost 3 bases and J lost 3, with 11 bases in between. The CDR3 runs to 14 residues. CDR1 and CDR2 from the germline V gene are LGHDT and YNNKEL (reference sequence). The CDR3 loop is CASSQETAEETQYF. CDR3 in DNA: TGTGCCAGCAGCCAGGAGACAGCGGAAGAGACCCAGTACTTC.

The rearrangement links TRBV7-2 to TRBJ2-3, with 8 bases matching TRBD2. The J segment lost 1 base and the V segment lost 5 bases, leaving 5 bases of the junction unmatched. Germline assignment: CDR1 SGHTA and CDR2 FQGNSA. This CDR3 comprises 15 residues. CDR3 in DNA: TGTGCCAGCAGCAGTAGCGGGGACCGCACAGATACGCAGTATTTT. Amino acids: CASSSSGDRTDTQYF. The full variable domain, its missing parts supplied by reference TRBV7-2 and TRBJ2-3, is GAGVSQSPSNKVTEKGKDVELRCDPISGHTALYWYRQSLGQGLEFLIYFQGNSAPDKSGLPSDRFSAERTGGSVSTLTIQRTQQEDSAVYLCASSSSGDRTDTQYFGPGTRLTVL.

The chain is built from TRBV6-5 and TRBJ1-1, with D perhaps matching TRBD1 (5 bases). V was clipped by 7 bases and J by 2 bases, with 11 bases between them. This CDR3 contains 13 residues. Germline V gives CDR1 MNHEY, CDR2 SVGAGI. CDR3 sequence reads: CASTAGLNTEAFF. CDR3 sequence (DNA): TGTGCCAGCACTGCGGGACTTAACACTGAAGCTTTCTTT.

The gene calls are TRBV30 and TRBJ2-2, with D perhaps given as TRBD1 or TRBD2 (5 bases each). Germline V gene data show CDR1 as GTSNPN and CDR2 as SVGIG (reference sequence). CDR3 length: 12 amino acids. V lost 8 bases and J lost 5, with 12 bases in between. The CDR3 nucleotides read TGTGCCGGGACCGGCGGGACCGGGGAGCTGTTTTTT. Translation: CAGTGGTGELFF.

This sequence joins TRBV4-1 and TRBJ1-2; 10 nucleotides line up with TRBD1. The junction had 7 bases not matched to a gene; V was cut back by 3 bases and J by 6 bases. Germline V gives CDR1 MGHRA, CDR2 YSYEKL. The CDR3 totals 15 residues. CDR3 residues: CASSQMTGGEDGYTF. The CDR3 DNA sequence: TGCGCCAGCAGCCAGATGACAGGGGGCGAGGATGGCTACACCTTC.

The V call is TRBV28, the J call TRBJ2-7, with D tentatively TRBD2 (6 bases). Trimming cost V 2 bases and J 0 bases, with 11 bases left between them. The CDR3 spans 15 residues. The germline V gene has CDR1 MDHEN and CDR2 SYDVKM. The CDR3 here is CASSLGGVGSYEQYF. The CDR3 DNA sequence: TGTGCCAGCAGTTTAGGAGGGGTAGGCTCCTACGAGCAGTACTTC.

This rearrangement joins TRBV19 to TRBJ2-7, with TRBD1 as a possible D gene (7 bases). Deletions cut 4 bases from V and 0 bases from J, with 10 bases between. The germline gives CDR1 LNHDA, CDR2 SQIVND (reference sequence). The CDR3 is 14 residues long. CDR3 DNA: TGTGCCAGTAGTAACAGGGGAGGCTCCTACGAGCAGTACTTC. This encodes CASSNRGGSYEQYF. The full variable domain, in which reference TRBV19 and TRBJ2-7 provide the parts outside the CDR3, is DGGITQSPKYLFRKEGQNVTLSCEQNLNHDAMYWYRQDPGQGLRLIYYSQIVNDFQKGDIAEGYSVSREKKESFPLTVTSAQKNPTAFYLCASSNRGGSYEQYFGPGTRLTVT.

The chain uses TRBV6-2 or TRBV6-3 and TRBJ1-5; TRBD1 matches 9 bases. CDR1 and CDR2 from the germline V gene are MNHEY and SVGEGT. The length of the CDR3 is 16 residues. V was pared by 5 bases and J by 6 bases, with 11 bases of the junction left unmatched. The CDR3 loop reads CASSPWGQGGGQPQHF. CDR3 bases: TGTGCCAGCAGTCCCTGGGGACAGGGCGGGGGTCAGCCCCAGCATTTT.

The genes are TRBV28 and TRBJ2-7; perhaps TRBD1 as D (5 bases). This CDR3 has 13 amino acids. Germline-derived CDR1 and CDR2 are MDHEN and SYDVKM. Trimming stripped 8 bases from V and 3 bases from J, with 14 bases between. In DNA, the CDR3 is TGTGCCAGCTGGAAGGGGTGGGTCTACGAGCAGTACTTC. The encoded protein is CASWKGWVYEQYF.

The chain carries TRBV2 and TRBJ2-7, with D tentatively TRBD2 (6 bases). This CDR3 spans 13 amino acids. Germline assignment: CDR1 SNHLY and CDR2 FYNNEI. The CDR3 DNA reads TGTGCCAGCACCTACTCAGGATCGACTAGTACCACCGTC. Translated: CASTYSGSTSTTV.

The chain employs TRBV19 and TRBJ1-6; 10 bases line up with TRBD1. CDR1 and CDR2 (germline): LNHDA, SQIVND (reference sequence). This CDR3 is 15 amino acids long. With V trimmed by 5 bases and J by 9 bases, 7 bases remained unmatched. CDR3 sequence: CASSSDRGSGSPLHF. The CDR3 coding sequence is TGTGCCAGTAGTTCGGACAGGGGGTCAGGTTCACCCCTCCACTTT.